This TCR beta chain stems from a study of cytomegalovirus exposure and HLA in healthy donors. Study-level findings and limits: As a later analysis revealed, most CMV-associated TCR beta chains appeared HLA-restricted. Of the V segments, some could not be distinguished, including TRBV6-2 and TRBV6-3, and were excluded. Solely CMV serostatus was available to characterize immune exposure.

This clone appeared a few times. No antigen is known for it. The PCR was carried out with 60 Vbeta primers and 13 Jbeta primers. TCRdb's table, derived via immunoSEQ multiplex PCR, lists solely in-frame clones and lacks some. Found here are around 200,000 clones, 80% of them singletons; the top ten hold around 0.69%. Germline CDR1 is LNHDA and CDR2 is SQIVND (reference sequence). The CDR3 contains 14 residues. V lost 10 bases, J lost 2 bases, and 14 bases lay in between. The chain carries TRBV19 and TRBJ2-2; D may be TRBD1 (5 bases). The receptor's source is a boy between 5 and 17 years old in good health and CMV-seronegative. The source material was PBMCs. CDR3 in amino acids: CATRGSHNTGELFF. For the CDR3, the DNA is TGTGCCACTAGGGGCAGTCATAACACCGGGGAGCTGTTTTTT.